Each of the 15 T cell receptor beta chains below was sequenced from the same sample in a study of control samples from healthy donors and cancer patients. The repertoire was sequenced with immunoSEQ multiplex PCR; TCRdb's copy has only in-frame clones and lacks some. The sample lists over 60,000 clones; around 85% were seen once. Sequenced: blood. These TCRs come from a man aged 40-50 years in good health.

The chain is built from TRBV3-1 (or the pseudogene TRBV3-2) and TRBJ2-4, with TRBD2 identical over 7 bases. V dropped 0 bases and J dropped 0; count of bases not matched to a gene: 5. CDR1 and CDR2 (germline): LGHDT, YNNKEL (reference sequence). CDR3 length: 17 amino acids. In DNA form, the CDR3 reads TGTGCCAGCAGCCAAGAGCGGGAGCACAAAGCCAAAAACATTCAGTACTTC. Amino acids: CASSQEREHKAKNIQYF.

This clone appeared once. The CDR3 here is CASSKDRGFNQPQHF. CDR3 in DNA: TGTGCCAGCAGCAAAGACAGGGGGTTCAATCAGCCCCAGCATTTT. This chain connects TRBV7-8 to TRBJ1-5; 9 nucleotides match TRBD1. The CDR3 is made up of 15 amino acids. The ends lost 5 bases at V and 3 bases at J; junction bases unmatched: 5. CDR1 SGHVS and CDR2 FQNEAQ come from the germline V gene.

Only one count was recorded for this clone. CDR3 amino acids: CASSEQGADTQYF. The CDR3 DNA reads TGTGCCAGCAGCGAACAGGGGGCAGATACGCAGTATTTT. The chain recombines TRBV9 with TRBJ2-3; 8 nucleotides match TRBD1. Germline V gene lookup returns CDR1 SGDLS and CDR2 YYNGEE. V shed 3 bases and J 4 bases; nucleotides not matched to a gene: 1. This CDR3 contains 13 residues. The full variable domain, its missing parts supplied by reference TRBV9 and TRBJ2-3, is DSGVTQTPKHLITATGQRVTLRCSPRSGDLSVYWYQQSLDQGLQFLIQYYNGEERAKGNILERFSAQQFPDLHSELNLSSLELGDSALYFCASSEQGADTQYFGPGTRLTVL.

The gene calls are TRBV15 and TRBJ1-5; D call uncertain. The germline V gene has CDR1 LNHNV and CDR2 YYDKDF (reference sequence). There are 15 residues in the CDR3. The germline V and J ends were trimmed by 6 bases and 2 bases, with 14 bases remaining between them. This CDR3 reads CATSLETTGNQPQHF. The CDR3 DNA is TGTGCCACCAGTTTGGAAACCACGGGCAATCAGCCCCAGCATTTT.

The J gene is TRBJ1-1, the V gene TRBV21-1. TRBV21-1 has pseudogene status. The CDR3 is 15 amino acids. The CDR3 loop reads CASSKGGSRNTEAFF. The CDR3 DNA is TGTGCCAGCAGCAAGGGCGGGAGTAGGAACACTGAAGCTTTCTTT.

This chain connects TRBV6-5 to TRBJ1-1; a possible D gene is TRBD1 (5 bases). V lost 0 bases and J 5 bases, leaving 16 bases between the germline ends. The CDR3 runs to 16 residues. Germline-derived CDR1 and CDR2 are MNHEY and SVGAGI. For the CDR3, the DNA is TGTGCCAGCAGTTACTCGCAGGGAGGTGGGAGGACTGAAGCTTTCTTT. Its protein product is CASSYSQGGGRTEAFF.

The chain joins TRBV5-1 to TRBJ2-7; 9 nucleotides match TRBD1. J lost 5 bases, V lost 0 bases, and 3 bases had no gene match. Germline lookup yields CDR1 SGHRS and CDR2 YFSETQ. The CDR3 extends over 14 amino acids. The CDR3 DNA is TGCGCCAGCAGCTTGGAGTGGACAGGGGACGAGCAGTACTTC. Its protein is CASSLEWTGDEQYF.

This clone was seen only a few times. This chain uses TRBV7-2 with TRBJ2-2, with D unclear. Between the trimmed V and J ends, which lost 2 bases and 4 bases, there was a span of 11 bases. The CDR3 has 15 residues. In germline, CDR1 is SGHTA, CDR2 FQGNSA. Here the CDR3 DNA reads TGTGCCAGCAGCTTATTTGCAGGATCCACCGGGGAGCTGTTTTTT. This codes for CASSLFAGSTGELFF.

The gene calls are TRBV9 and TRBJ2-5, with TRBD1 as a possible D gene (6 bases). CDR3 length: 17 amino acids. CDR1 is SGDLS, CDR2 YYNGEE, per germline. Trimming took off 0 bases at V and 6 bases at J, with 21 bases between the two ends. CDR3 in DNA: TGTGCCAGCAGCGTAGGAGTAGCAGGGGAATTCGCAAAGACCCAGTACTTC. Its protein is CASSVGVAGEFAKTQYF.

The chain carries TRBV5-1 and TRBJ1-2; 7 nucleotides match TRBD1. CDR3 length: 14 amino acids. V trimming: 4 bases; J trimming: 4 bases; junction bases outside the gene matches: 7. CDR1 SGHRS and CDR2 YFSETQ come from the germline V gene. CDR3 nucleotides: TGCGCCAGCAGCCCGGAGGGGACAGCCTATGGCTACACCTTC. This encodes CASSPEGTAYGYTF.

This chain links TRBV18 with TRBJ2-5, with D unresolved. CDR1 and CDR2 from the germline V gene are KGHSH and LQKENI. Trimming took 5 bases from V and 2 from J, leaving 9 bases between them. The CDR3 runs to 13 residues. The DNA of the CDR3 is TGTGCCAGCTCAACTGACCAACAAGAGACCCAGTACTTC. This codes for CASSTDQQETQYF.

This chain joins TRBV27 and TRBJ2-2, with D possibly TRBD1 on 6 matching bases. The CDR3 runs to 13 residues. The ends were cut back, 6 bases at V and 6 bases at J, with 11 bases in the middle. Germline CDR1 is MNHEY and CDR2 is SMNVEV (reference sequence). The CDR3 reads CASRAGGSGELFF. The CDR3 DNA reads as TGTGCCAGCAGGGCTGGGGGCTCCGGGGAGCTGTTTTTT.

The J gene is TRBJ2-3, the V gene TRBV27, with a tentative D call TRBD1 (6 bases). Looked up from germline, CDR1 is MNHEY and CDR2 is SMNVEV (reference sequence). V lost 6 bases, J lost 10 bases, and 23 bases lay in between. This CDR3 comprises 15 residues. CDR3 region: CASRSPGQGSRAQYF. In nucleotides, the CDR3 is TGTGCCAGCAGATCCCCGGGGCAGGGGAGTCGTGCGCAGTATTTT.

The chain carries TRBV27 and TRBJ2-7; possible D gene TRBD1, 6 bases. Germline CDR1 MNHEY, CDR2 SMNVEV (reference sequence). The CDR3 sequence is 16 residues long. The ends were cut back, 2 bases at V and 1 base at J, with 15 bases in the middle. CDR3 sequence reads: CASSLPDSDFSYEQYF. For the CDR3, the DNA is TGTGCCAGCAGTTTACCGGACAGCGACTTTTCCTACGAGCAGTACTTC.

CDR3 bases: TGTGCCAGCAGCTGGGGACAGGGTTTGGAACAGCCCCAGCATTTT. It is translated as CASSWGQGLEQPQHF. The chain has TRBV7-2 and TRBJ1-5; 9 bases fit TRBD1. Germline lookup yields CDR1 SGHTA and CDR2 FQGNSA. After removal of 4 bases from V and 7 bases from J, the junction contained 8 bases not matched to a gene. The CDR3 is made up of 15 amino acids.